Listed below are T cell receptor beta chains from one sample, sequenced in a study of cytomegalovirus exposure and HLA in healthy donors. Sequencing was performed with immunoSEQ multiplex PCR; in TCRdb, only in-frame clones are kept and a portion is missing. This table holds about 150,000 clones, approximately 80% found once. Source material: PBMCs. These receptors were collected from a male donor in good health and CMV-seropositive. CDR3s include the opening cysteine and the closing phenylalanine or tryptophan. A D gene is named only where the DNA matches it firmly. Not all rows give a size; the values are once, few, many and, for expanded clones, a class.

TGTGCCAGCAGTTCCGGGACAGGGCCTTATCAGCCCCAGCATTTT	CASSSGTGPYQPQHF	NA	TRBV27	TRBD1	TRBJ1-5	15
TGTGCCAGCAGCTTGTATCAGGGGGCATCGAACACTGAAGCTTTCTTT	CASSLYQGASNTEAFF	NA	TRBV5-8	TRBD1	TRBJ1-1	16
TGTGCCTGGGGGCCGAACCGCCGGGAAAAACTGTTTTTT	CAWGPNRREKLFF	NA	TRBV30	NA	TRBJ1-4	13
TGTGCCAGCACCAGGGTTACCGGGGAGCTGTTTTTT	CASTRVTGELFF	NA	TRBV6-6	NA	TRBJ2-2	12
TGTGCCAGCAGCCCGGGGTCCAGGGAGCTGTTTTTT	CASSPGSRELFF	NA	TRBV6-5	NA	TRBJ2-2	12
TGTGCCAGCAGTTACTCGGAGGTCTTGGTGGACACCATATATTTT	CASSYSEVLVDTIYF	NA	TRBV6-5	NA	TRBJ1-3	15
TGTGCTAGTGGTCAAACTCCCTGGGAGCTGTTTTTT	CASGQTPWELFF	NA	TRBV12-5	NA	TRBJ2-2	12
TGTGCCAGCTCACCTCAGGGGACAGATACGCAGTATTTT	CASSPQGTDTQYF	NA	TRBV18	NA	TRBJ2-3	13
TGTGCCAGCAGCGGCCGTAGATTCGGGGCAGATACGCAGTATTTT	CASSGRRFGADTQYF	NA	TRBV13	NA	TRBJ2-3	15
TGTGCCAGCAGCTCTGGACAGCGCCGGGACGAGCAGTACTTC	CASSSGQRRDEQYF	few	TRBV7-9	NA	TRBJ2-7	14
TGCAGTGCACCGACTAGTAATGAGCAGTTCTTC	CSAPTSNEQFF	NA	TRBV20-1	NA	TRBJ2-1	11
TGTGCCAGCAACCCACAGGGGGCCGGCTATGGCTACACCTTC	CASNPQGAGYGYTF	few	TRBV6-5	TRBD1	TRBJ1-2	14
TGTGCCAGCAGTTTACAGTCAGGGAGGACAGATACGCAGTATTTT	CASSLQSGRTDTQYF	NA	TRBV28	NA	TRBJ2-3	15
TGTGCCAGCCACAACGGGGGGCCCGCTGAAGCTTTCTTT	CASHNGGPAEAFF	NA	TRBV2	NA	TRBJ1-1	13
TGTGCCAGCAGCCTGGACAGGGTCACCGGGGAGCTGTTTTTT	CASSLDRVTGELFF	NA	TRBV7-2	TRBD1	TRBJ2-2	14
TGTGCCAGCAGTAGGCCGGGACTTGGGACGGGGTACTTC	CASSRPGLGTGYF	NA	TRBV6-1	NA	TRBJ2-4	13
TGTGCCAGCAGTTACTCATCACTCTCCTCAGGGTCACCCCTCCACTTT	CASSYSSLSSGSPLHF	NA	TRBV6-5	NA	TRBJ1-6	16
TGTGCCAGCAGCCAAGATCTTAGGGGAACTAATGAAAAACTGTTTTTT	CASSQDLRGTNEKLFF	NA	TRBV4-2	NA	TRBJ1-4	16
TGTGCCAGTAGTGCCCCGAGCGGGAGAAAGCGCTACGAGCAGTACTTC	CASSAPSGRKRYEQYF	NA	TRBV19	TRBD2	TRBJ2-7	16
TGCGCCAGCAGCCAAGGCCCGAGCGGCAATGAGCAGTTCTTC	CASSQGPSGNEQFF	NA	TRBV4-1	NA	TRBJ2-1	14
TGTGCCAGAAGCTTTCGGACTAGCGCGCGACGAGAGACCCAGTACTTC	CARSFRTSARRETQYF	few	TRBV5-3	TRBD2	TRBJ2-5	16
TGTGCCAGCAGTTTAGGGGCCCTTCGCACAGATACGCAGTATTTT	CASSLGALRTDTQYF	NA	TRBV27	NA	TRBJ2-3	15
TGTGCCTGGAACACAGGGGGCTCTAATGAAAAACTGTTTTTT	CAWNTGGSNEKLFF	NA	TRBV30	TRBD1	TRBJ1-4	14
TGTGCCAGCCGTTTTAGGAGCGCGAACACCGGGGAGCTGTTTTTT	CASRFRSANTGELFF	once	TRBV2	NA	TRBJ2-2	15
TGTGCCAGCAGCAAAGAGGCGGGGAGGATCAATGAAAAACTGTTTTTT	CASSKEAGRINEKLFF	NA	TRBV21-1	NA	TRBJ1-4	16
TGCGCCAGCACTAGCCCGGCGAACACCGGGGAGCTGTTTTTT	CASTSPANTGELFF	NA	TRBV5-1	NA	TRBJ2-2	14
TGTGCCATCAGTGCCAAGACAGGGAACACGAATGGCTACACCTTC	CAISAKTGNTNGYTF	few	TRBV10-3	TRBD1	TRBJ1-2	15
TGTGCCAGTAGTATCCCCGAGGGGGCTCCAAACTATGGCTACACCTTC	CASSIPEGAPNYGYTF	NA	TRBV19	TRBD1	TRBJ1-2	16
TGTGCCAGCACCCCGCAGGGGCTTTATACTCATGGCTACACCTTC	CASTPQGLYTHGYTF	NA	TRBV5-6	NA	TRBJ1-2	15
TGTGCCACGGGACTTTTCTCTGGGGCCAACGTCCTGACTTTC	CATGLFSGANVLTF	NA	TRBV19	NA	TRBJ2-6	14
TGTGCCAGCAGCCAACATCCGGGACAGGGGTATGAACTGTTTTTT	CASSQHPGQGYELFF	NA	TRBV6-6	TRBD1	TRBJ1-4	15
TGCGCCAGCAGCTCGTCTAGCGGGAGTCTCGAGCAGTACTTC	CASSSSSGSLEQYF	NA	TRBV5-1	TRBD2	TRBJ2-7	14
TGTGCCAGCAGAGGACGAGGATTCGGGGGGTCACCCCTCCACTTT	CASRGRGFGGSPLHF	NA	TRBV25-1	NA	TRBJ1-6	15
TGTGCCAGCGGGCGAGCGGGAGGGCCGTTGGGGCCTATAATCCTCTATACGCAGTATTTT	CASGRAGGPLGPIILYTQYF	NA	TRBV28	TRBD2	TRBJ2-3	20
TGTGCCATCAGTGATCTGTCCCGGGGGAACACCGGGGAGCTGTTTTTT	CAISDLSRGNTGELFF	NA	TRBV10-3	NA	TRBJ2-2	16
TGTGCCACCAGCAGAGCCGCAGGGGGAAGAACAGATACGCAGTATTTT	CATSRAAGGRTDTQYF	NA	TRBV15	TRBD1	TRBJ2-3	16
TGTGCCAGCAGCCCGCGGGGAATCACCGGGGAGCTGTTTTTT	CASSPRGITGELFF	NA	TRBV11-3	NA	TRBJ2-2	14
TGTGCCATCAATGCCGACCGGGCCTACAATGAGCAGTTCTTC	CAINADRAYNEQFF	NA	TRBV10-3	NA	TRBJ2-1	14
TGTGCCAGCAGTTTGGCGGGAGGGCCGGGGGATGAGCAGTTCTTC	CASSLAGGPGDEQFF	NA	TRBV28	TRBD2	TRBJ2-1	15
TGTGCCAGTAGCCCAGCAGGGGGCCAGCCCCAGCATTTT	CASSPAGGQPQHF	once	TRBV19	TRBD1	TRBJ1-5	13
TGTGCCAGCAGTTACTCTGGGACAGCGGTTCGGGAGCTGTTTTTT	CASSYSGTAVRELFF	NA	TRBV6-5	TRBD1	TRBJ2-2	15
TGTGCCAGCAGACCGAGGCGACTAGCGACCGGGGAGCTGTTTTTT	CASRPRRLATGELFF	NA	TRBV6-5	TRBD2	TRBJ2-2	15
TGTGCCAGCAGCTTAGGGACAGGGCCCTACGAGCAGTACTTC	CASSLGTGPYEQYF	NA	TRBV7-8	TRBD1	TRBJ2-7	14
TGTGCCTGGAGTAGGGGGAGCTCTGGAAACACCATATATTTT	CAWSRGSSGNTIYF	NA	TRBV30	NA	TRBJ1-3	14
TGTGCCAGCAGCCAAGGATCCTACGAGCAGTACTTC	CASSQGSYEQYF	NA	TRBV14	NA	TRBJ2-7	12